A single TCR beta chain is shown here with its context. V lost 1 base and J lost 0, with 13 bases in between. Germline V gene lookup returns CDR1 SGHTA and CDR2 FQGNSA. The CDR3 extends over 16 amino acids. As to treatment: about 20 received Ad26.COV2.S at low or high dose, single or two shots; 5 received placebo; per-sample allocation not given. All samples were drawn on day 63, counting from the first vaccine or placebo injection. This entry belongs to a study of Ad26.COV2.S vaccination and SARS-CoV-2 variants. Sequenced by immunoSEQ multiplex PCR; TCRdb stores in-frame clones only, minus some. The sample shows approximately 480,000 clones, roughly 87% of them seen only once.

The J gene is TRBJ2-7, the V gene TRBV7-2, with D possibly matching TRBD2 (5 bases). The sequence derives from a person aged 18-65 years who received the Ad26.COV2.S COVID-19 vaccine or a placebo. The sample was peripheral blood, taken in a trial of Ad26.COV2.S vaccine versus placebo. The CDR3 sequence is CASSLVRAGGSYEQYF. DNA of the CDR3: TGTGCCAGCAGCTTAGTTAGGGCGGGCGGCTCCTACGAGCAGTACTTC.